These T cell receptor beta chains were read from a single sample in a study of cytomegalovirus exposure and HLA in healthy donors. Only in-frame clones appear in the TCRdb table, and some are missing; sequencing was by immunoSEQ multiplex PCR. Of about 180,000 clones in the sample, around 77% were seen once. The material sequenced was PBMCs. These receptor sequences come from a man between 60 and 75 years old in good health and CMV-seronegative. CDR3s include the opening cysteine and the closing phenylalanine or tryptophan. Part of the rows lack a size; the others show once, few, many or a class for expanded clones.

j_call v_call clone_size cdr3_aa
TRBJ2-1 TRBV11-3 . CASSLGVAPSQNYQFF
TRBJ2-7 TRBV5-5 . CASSLHYEQYF
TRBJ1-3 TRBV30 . CAWSPWRVSGNTIYF
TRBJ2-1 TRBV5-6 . CASSLGRGRASGRVDEQFF
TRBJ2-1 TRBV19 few CASSPTRGQSYNEQFF
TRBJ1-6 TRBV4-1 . CASSQESNSPLHF
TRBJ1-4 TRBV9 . CASSVAGANEKLFF
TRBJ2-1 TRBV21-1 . CASSNRRHEQFF
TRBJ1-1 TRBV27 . CASSQLGQTFEAFF
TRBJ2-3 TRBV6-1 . CASSEEKTGGSFTDTQYF
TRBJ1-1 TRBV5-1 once CASSLGQRGDTEAFF
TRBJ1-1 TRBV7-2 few CASSALAEAFF
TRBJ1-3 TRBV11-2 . CASSGHLSSGNTIYF
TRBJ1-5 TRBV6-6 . CASSYRDQPQHF
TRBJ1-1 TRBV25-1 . CASSEWGGNTEAFF
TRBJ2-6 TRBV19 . CASSIEASQVSGANVLTF
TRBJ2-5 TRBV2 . CASSDPSETQYF
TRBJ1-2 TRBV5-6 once CASSFPQFGTGYGYTF
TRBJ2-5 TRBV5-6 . CASGGDGLAETQYF
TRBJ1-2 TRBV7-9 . CATESSREGYGYTF
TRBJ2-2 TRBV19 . CASREREGLGELFF
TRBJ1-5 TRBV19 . CASRTQGLGNQPQHF
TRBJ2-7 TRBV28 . CASINTRASDTTSSYEQYF